The TCR beta chain described here comes from a study of beta chain features in type 1 diabetes (dated 2018 in TCRdb). Some background on the complete study: No differences in mean age, gender distribution, total cell number or subset yield were found between patients and healthy donors. A total of roughly 100 million sorted cells were examined across all samples, and a strong correlation was observed between cell number per subset and RNA yield. The study compared TCRB repertoires of sorted circulating CD4+ T cell subsets between recently diagnosed type 1 diabetes patients and matched healthy donors. Naive and central memory subsets were obtained from all 28 donors, but regulatory and stem cell-like memory subsets were isolated from only 8 patients and about 8 healthy donors. Here is what the overall study found, with its caveats: Because the HLA sub-analyses included only small numbers of individuals, any influence of HLA type on TCRB rearrangement was left unresolved. Shorter templates might have been favored by PCR, but patient and control samples were amplified and corrected together, so both groups would have been affected equally by any skew. Because cDNA was sequenced instead of genomic DNA, activated cells with high expression could be over-represented, although the groups did not differ in activation or CD3 levels. Naive, central memory and regulatory TCRB repertoires appeared to be more similar among patients than among healthy donors. At VDJ recombination sites, type 1 diabetes patients had fewer insertions and more deleted nucleotides, which implies abnormalities in thymic rearrangement. Type 1 diabetes patients showed a moderate but significant shortening of TCRB CDR3 length in all four CD4+ subsets.

This clone was recorded a few times. Its recognized antigen is unknown. The sample holds no much larger clone one base away, and base qualities are not on file. Each donor gave one peripheral blood draw, averaging approximately 110 mL, which was collected into heparinised tubes. Using a panel that included CD45RO, CCR7, CD25, CD127, CD95 and CD27, naive, central memory, regulatory and stem cell-like memory CD4+ T cells were sorted on a BD FACSAria II. All sorted populations exceeded 95% purity. PBMCs were isolated right away by Lymphoprep density gradient centrifugation and were stained directly, without culture. So that batch effects would be minimized, each experiment stained and sorted samples in pairs, pairing one healthy donor with one patient. The High Capacity cDNA Reverse Transcription Kit was used to reverse transcribe all of the isolated RNA, meaning that expressed TCRB transcripts were what got sequenced. Deep immunoSEQ sequencing was performed on naive, central memory and regulatory T cell samples, with an average of around 3.4 million total reads per sample. Sorted cells were lysed in RLT buffer and RNA was extracted with DNase-treated RNeasy Micro or Mini kits, depending on cell number. To prevent cross-contamination, each cell subset was processed individually, whereas patient and healthy donor samples were processed jointly. The immunoSEQ multiplex PCR was used to amplify TCRB sequences from cDNA, yielding 87-bp fragments that span the CDR3 region. The amplicons were sequenced using the Illumina HiSeq platform. The authors processed their data as follows. PCR bias was corrected computationally using synthetic template baselines, and reads within Hamming distance 2 were collapsed, with unmergeable singletons discarded. Reads were aligned to IMGT to assign V, D and J genes, CDR3 length, and insertions or deletions at six rearrangement sites. Within each subset, clonotype counts were normalized to sorted cell number, and only after that were true diversity and Gini coefficients computed with the tcR R package. Repertoire sharing was quantified using the overlap coefficient calculated on TCRB nucleotide sequences. As a proxy for the pre-selection repertoire, out-of-frame TCRB sequences from naive cells were analyzed. TCRdb holds this immuneACCESS table with in-frame rearrangements only. Some clones are missing; in checked studies, unresolved V genes explain under half, and the rest has no known cause. That table supplies the V and J calls and clone size; D and trimming were determined from the DNA. The sample table holds about 620,000 clones, of which roughly a sixth were seen once. The top ten constitute about 0.086% of the sample.

The sequenced material came from naive CD4+ T cells from blood. The cell subset or site label on this specimen signifies: true naive CD4+ T cells. The TCR sequence derives from a man aged 18-30 years in good health.

The DNA sequence is given as TGTGCCAGCAGCTTAAAGGCAGGGCCCTACGAGCAGTACTTC. This sequence encodes CASSLKAGPYEQYF. The chain couples TRBV7-2 to TRBJ2-7, and the D gene may be TRBD1, 5 bases matching. Spanning cysteine to phenylalanine, the CDR3 consists of 14 amino acids. The sequence is cut down to CDR3 DNA, 42 bases in frame from base 1. The junction shows trimming of 2 bases on V and 2 bases on J, plus 10 bases between the germline ends. The germline V gene yields SGHTA for CDR1 and FQGNSA for CDR2.